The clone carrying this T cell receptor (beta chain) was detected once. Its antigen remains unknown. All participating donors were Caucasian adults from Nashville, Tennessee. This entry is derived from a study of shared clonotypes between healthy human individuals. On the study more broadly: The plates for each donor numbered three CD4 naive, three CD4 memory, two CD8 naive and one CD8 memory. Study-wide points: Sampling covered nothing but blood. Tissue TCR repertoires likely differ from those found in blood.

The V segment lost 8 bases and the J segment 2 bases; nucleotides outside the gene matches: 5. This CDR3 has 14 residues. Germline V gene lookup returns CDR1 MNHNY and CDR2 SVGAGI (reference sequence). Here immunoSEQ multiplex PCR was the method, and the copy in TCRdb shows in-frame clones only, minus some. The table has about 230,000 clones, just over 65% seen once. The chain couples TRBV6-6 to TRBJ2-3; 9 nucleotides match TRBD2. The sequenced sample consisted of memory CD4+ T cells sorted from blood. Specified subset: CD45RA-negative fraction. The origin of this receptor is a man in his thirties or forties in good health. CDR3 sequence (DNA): TGTGCCAGCGCTCTAGCGGGGCACACAGATACGCAGTATTTT. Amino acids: CASALAGHTDTQYF.